The present entry profiles one TCR beta chain with its context. What it binds is not known. The source of the sample is a study of siplizumab effects on memory and regulatory T cells. General study results and limits: Apparently more diverse than memory cells, naive T cells also seemed major alloresponse contributors.

Trimming took off 0 bases at V and 7 bases at J, with 13 bases between the two ends. Germline values: CDR1 MGHRA, CDR2 YSYEKL. CDR3 length: 15 amino acids. The repertoire was sequenced with immunoSEQ multiplex PCR; TCRdb's copy has only in-frame clones and lacks some. The repertoire holds about 100,000 clones, with over 90% as singletons. The sequencing sample was made of non-Treg CD4+ T cells sorted from blood. The J gene is TRBJ2-1, the V gene TRBV4-1, with D uncertain. This sequence originates from a human donor in good health. The CDR3 DNA reads TGCGCCAGCAGCCAAGATCGGTTGGAGTTTAATGAGCAGTTCTTC. This sequence encodes CASSQDRLEFNEQFF.